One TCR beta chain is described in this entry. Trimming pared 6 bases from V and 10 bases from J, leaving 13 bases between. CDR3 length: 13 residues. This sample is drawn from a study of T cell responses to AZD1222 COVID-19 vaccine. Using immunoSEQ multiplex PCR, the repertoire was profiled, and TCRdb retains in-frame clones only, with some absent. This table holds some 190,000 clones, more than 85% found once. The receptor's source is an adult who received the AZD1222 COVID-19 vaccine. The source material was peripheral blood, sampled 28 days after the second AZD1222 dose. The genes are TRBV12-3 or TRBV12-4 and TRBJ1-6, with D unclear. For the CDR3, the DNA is TGTGCCAGCAGGACCGCAACCCGATCACCCCTCCACTTT. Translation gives CASRTATRSPLHF.